This paragraph reports one TCR beta chain. This clonotype was seen repeatedly, ten times or more. There is no known antigen for this receptor. No qualities accompany the bases; no much larger clone lies one base away. These data belong to a study of Graves' ophthalmopathy and Graves' hyperthyroidism (dated by TCRdb to the late 2010s). As for the study more broadly: Peripheral blood samples were taken at the time of initial diagnosis, before any treatment was given. Following sampling, methimazole starting at 30 mg daily was administered to hyperthyroidism patients, and high-dose intravenous methylprednisolone was administered to ophthalmopathy patients. To explore V-J signatures distinguishing ophthalmopathy from hyperthyroidism, a discovery set of around 97 patients (about 43 ophthalmopathy, 55 to 60 stable hyperthyroidism) was enrolled. An independent validation cohort comprised under 20 hyperthyroidism patients and over 15 patients who later progressed from hyperthyroidism to ophthalmopathy. In total, approximately 130 blood samples were TCR-sequenced: approximately 42 ophthalmopathy, some 75 hyperthyroidism and approximately 17 hyperthyroidism-to-ophthalmopathy patients. In a handful of hyperthyroidism patients, the T-cell repertoire of thyroid tissue was compared with the T-cell repertoire of blood. The 85 to 100 discovery patients were randomly split 7:3 into training and test sets. To tell Graves' ophthalmopathy apart from Graves' hyperthyroidism, and to predict which patients would progress to ophthalmopathy, the study relied on TCR beta repertoire signatures.

What the study reported, not specific to this receptor: Sample size was not predetermined statistically, and investigators were not blinded to group allocation. In cross-validation, the 13-signature model distinguished ophthalmopathy from stable hyperthyroidism with roughly 90% sensitivity and almost 83% specificity, and in the test set the corresponding values were roughly 80% and 75%. In validation, the model predicted ophthalmopathy progression with nearly 71% sensitivity and 72.22% specificity; roughly 11 predicted patients were CT-confirmed with GO in a median of around 6 months. Most of the expanded thyroid clonotypes with a frequency above 0.001 were also detected in blood, and it was suggested that the thyroid immune response may be reflected by blood repertoires.

V is shortened by 6 bases, J by 4 bases, and the region joining them spans 15 bases. Including the terminal cysteine and phenylalanine, the CDR3 comprises 13 residues. CDR3 DNA only is kept here, 39 bases in frame from base 1. For CDR1 and CDR2, the germline V gene lists SQVTM and ANQGSEA. For repertoire sequencing, TCR beta CDR3 regions were amplified from RNA transcripts. The first round was an RT-PCR using HTBI primers with the Qiagen OneStep RT-PCR kit, and this first round was followed by a second-round multiplex PCR, then size selection and purification. Sequencing of the libraries was carried out on an Illumina HiSeq2000 in paired-end mode with 100 bp reads. Per the source publication's procedure: SOAPnuke was used for read processing, and reads with adapters, uncalled bases, a mean Phred below 15, or no exact constant-primer or identifier match were discarded. COPE v1.2.5 was used to merge the high-quality paired reads. Each unique nucleotide sequence was treated as a clonotype, and MiTCR v1.1 was used to align the clonotypes to the IMGT TRB V, D and J references. The analysis was limited to V-J combinations with a frequency above 0.0001, which together covered just over 98% of the repertoires. For each V-J combination, a TCR clonal expansion and chaos score was defined as F50 clonal expansion divided by the chaos observed in the TCRdist matrix. Welch's t-statistics and random forest were used to narrow the features down to approximately 13 V-J combinations, which were then fed into a naive Bayes classifier. Thyroid-blood repertoire similarity was quantified with the Morisita-Horn index. The public reads were run again by TCRdb, first through fastp at Q25 and then through MiXCR, and only productive beta chains were kept. Merged by CDR3 protein, the rows form single entries marked with the most common genes and DNA. These V and J calls rely on TCRdb rather than the paper's analysis. In all, the sample holds approximately 210,000 distinct CDR3 sequences, and 29% of those were seen once. Together, the top ten hold approximately 9.6% of the sample.

The ophthalmopathy patients had moderately to severely active disease, with a Clinical Activity Score of 3 or higher, a NOSPECS grade of 4 or higher, and a disease duration of less than 3 months. Patients with other autoimmune diseases, uncontrolled infections, pregnancy or lactation were excluded. Diagnosis was based on clinical symptoms, serum thyroxine, TRAb, thyroid ultrasound and orbital computed tomography. PBMCs were isolated from 8 to 10 ml of fresh peripheral blood by Ficoll-Paque density gradient centrifugation. Total RNA was extracted with Trizol reagent and quality-checked on an Agilent 2100 Bioanalyzer.

The chain is assembled from TRBV29-1 and TRBJ1-2; the D gene is unclear. The sample was peripheral blood. This TCR was sampled from a man aged 50 to 60 with Graves' ophthalmopathy. Donor details come from another sample of the same person, matched by shared clones. The base sequence is TGCAGCGTGGCGGTGGGATTCGGCTATGGCTACACCTTC. Translated, this is CSVAVGFGYGYTF.